This section outlines one T cell receptor (beta chain) sequence together with its context. Antigen: not known. The sample comes from a study of PD-1 blockade in classical Hodgkin lymphoma. Notes on the study in general: Complete responders matched newly diagnosed patients in baseline diversity. Whatever underlies the repertoire differences (possibly disease activity or prior therapy) remains undefined.

The repertoire was sequenced with immunoSEQ multiplex PCR; TCRdb's copy has only in-frame clones and lacks some. The sample yields about 20,000 clones, approximately 80% seen once. Specified time point: cycle 4 day 1 (C4D1), after more than five weeks of nivolumab. With no exception, relapse followed autologous stem cell transplantation in all patients, and brentuximab vedotin exposure varied. Isolated CD8+ T cells were derived from thawed PBMCs through magnetic negative selection. The CDR3 runs to 13 residues. Unmatched junction bases numbered 4, after V lost 3 bases and J lost 5 bases. CDR1 SGDLS and CDR2 YYNGEE come from the germline V gene.

The TCR originated in a human donor with classical Hodgkin lymphoma. This sample comprised CD8+ T cells from blood, obtained before the fourth cycle of nivolumab. The chain carries TRBV9 and TRBJ1-1; 7 nucleotides match TRBD1. CDR3 in amino acids: CASSAGTETEAFF. The CDR3 nucleotides read TGTGCCAGCAGCGCCGGGACAGAAACTGAAGCTTTCTTT.